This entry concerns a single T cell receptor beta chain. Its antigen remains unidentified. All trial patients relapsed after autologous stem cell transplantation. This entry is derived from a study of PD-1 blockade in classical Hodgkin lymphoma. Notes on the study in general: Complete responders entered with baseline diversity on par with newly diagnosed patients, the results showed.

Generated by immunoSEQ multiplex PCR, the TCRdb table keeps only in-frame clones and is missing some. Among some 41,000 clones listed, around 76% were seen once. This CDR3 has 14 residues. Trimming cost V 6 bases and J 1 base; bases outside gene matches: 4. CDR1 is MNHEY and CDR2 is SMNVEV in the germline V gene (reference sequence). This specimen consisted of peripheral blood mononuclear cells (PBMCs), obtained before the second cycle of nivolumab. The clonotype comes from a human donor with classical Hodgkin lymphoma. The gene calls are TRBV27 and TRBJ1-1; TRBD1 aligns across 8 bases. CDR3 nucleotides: TGTGCCAGCAGGTCAGGGGGCTGGAACACTGAAGCTTTCTTT. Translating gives CASRSGGWNTEAFF.